Below, 13 T cell receptor beta chains from the same sample are listed, as sequenced in a study of blood T cells in healthy people across ages. Sample-barcoded 5' priming and a J-beta primer mix drove a second PCR of roughly 6 to 12 cycles. TCRdb recomputed calls from the 5' RACE reads with MiXCR, one row per CDR3 protein. The sample consists of 2 million or so distinct CDR3 sequences, around half of them appearing once. The source material was blood. Receptors were obtained from a woman between 40 and 50 years old in good health.

This clonotype has a handful of counts. The rearrangement joins TRBV5-1 to TRBJ2-1; tentative D call: TRBD2 (7 bases). The germline V gene encodes CDR1 SGHRS and CDR2 YFSETQ. There are 16 residues in the CDR3. Trimming took 3 bases from V and 8 from J, leaving 21 bases between them. CDR3 protein: CASSWGGREVGDEQFF. The CDR3 DNA is TGCGCCAGCAGCTGGGGGGGCAGGGAAGTCGGGGATGAGCAGTTCTTC. Full variable domain (rest looked up from reference TRBV5-1 and TRBJ2-1): KAGVTQTPRYLIKTRGQQVTLSCSPISGHRSVSWYQQTPGQGLQFLFEYFSETQRNKGNFPGRFSGRQFSNSRSEMNVSTLELGDSALYLCASSWGGREVGDEQFFGPGTRLTVL.

The chain has TRBV5-1 and TRBJ2-4; TRBD1 or TRBD2 may be the D gene (6 bases each). Trimming cost V 4 bases and J 3 bases, with 17 bases left between them. The germline CDR1 and CDR2 sequences are SGHRS and YFSETQ. This CDR3 contains 16 residues. CDR3 residues: CASSKEGGRGKNIQYF. As DNA, the CDR3 is TGCGCCAGCAGCAAGGAAGGGGGGCGCGGCAAAAACATTCAGTACTTC. Based on the CDR3 plus reference TRBV5-1 and TRBJ2-4, the full variable domain is KAGVTQTPRYLIKTRGQQVTLSCSPISGHRSVSWYQQTPGQGLQFLFEYFSETQRNKGNFPGRFSGRQFSNSRSEMNVSTLELGDSALYLCASSKEGGRGKNIQYFGAGTRLSVL.

This clonotype was observed a handful of times. The rearrangement uses TRBV7-9 and TRBJ2-6; D unclear. The germline CDR1 and CDR2 sequences are SEHNR and FQNEAQ (reference sequence). Trimming removed 2 bases from V and 0 bases from J, with 20 bases in between. CDR3 length: 20 residues. The CDR3 nucleotides read TGTGCCAGCAGCTTATCGGGTACTTGGTGGGAACCCTCTGGGGCCAACGTCCTGACTTTC. It codes for CASSLSGTWWEPSGANVLTF.

This chain links TRBV21-1 with TRBJ2-7; the DNA was not compared with TRBD1, the D call given in the table. TRBV21-1 is shown as a pseudogene. This CDR3 has 14 residues. CDR3 residues: CASSKLPGSYEQYF. In DNA form, the CDR3 reads TGTGCCAGCAGCAAACTCCCGGGTAGCTACGAGCAGTACTTC.

This clonotype turned up a few times. This rearrangement joins TRBV20-1 to TRBJ2-5; D remains ambiguous. V lost 7 bases and J 5 bases, leaving 14 bases between the germline ends. This CDR3 contains 12 residues. The germline V gene encodes CDR1 DFQATT and CDR2 SNEGSKA (reference sequence). CDR3 protein: CSVRSRTETQYF. CDR3 coding DNA: TGCAGTGTCAGGTCCCGCACGGAGACCCAGTACTTC.

The CDR3 region has the DNA TGTGCCAGCAGCCAAGATATTGGCACGAACTATGGCTACACCTTC. Amino acids: CASSQDIGTNYGYTF. This chain connects TRBV3-1 to TRBJ1-2; D is undetermined. Trimming took off 0 bases at V and 2 bases at J, with 10 bases between the two ends. CDR3 length: 15 residues. CDR1 is LGHDT and CDR2 is YNNKEL in the germline V gene (reference sequence).

This clonotype was seen ten or more times. The chain couples TRBV5-1 to TRBJ2-5; 8 bases fit TRBD1. The ends lost 4 bases at V and 1 base at J; junction bases unmatched: 12. The CDR3 contains 17 residues. Germline assignment: CDR1 SGHRS and CDR2 YFSETQ. The CDR3 DNA sequence: TGCGCCAGCAGCCAGTGGGTGACAGGGGCGGCCCAAGAGACCCAGTACTTC. As protein: CASSQWVTGAAQETQYF.

In this sample, this clonotype turned up once. Mismatch with germline at one junction end may stem from a read error. The V and J genes are TRBV4-1 and TRBJ2-1; 8 positions match TRBD2. Germline assignment: CDR1 MGHRA and CDR2 YSYEKL. The CDR3 loop spans 14 amino acids. The CDR3 region has the DNA TGCGCCCGCAGCCCACCACTAGCGGCCAATGAGCAGTTCTTC. Protein sequence: CARSPPLAANEQFF.

This chain joins TRBV11-2 and TRBJ2-1; the match to TRBD2 covers 10 bases. Trimming removed 1 base from V and 4 bases from J; junction bases left unmatched: 13. CDR3 size: 19 residues. From germline, CDR1 is SGHAT and CDR2 FQNNGV. CDR3 sequence: CASSLGYSVERGGYNEQFF. DNA for the CDR3: TGTGCCAGCAGCTTAGGCTACTCTGTGGAGCGGGGGGGTTACAATGAGCAGTTCTTC.

This clonotype has a count of ten or more. The J gene is TRBJ2-3, the V gene TRBV20-1, with TRBD2 matching over 9 bases. The CDR3 is 13 residues long. CDR1 DFQATT and CDR2 SNEGSKA come from the germline V gene (reference sequence). Trimming at V came to 5 bases and at J to 4 bases, leaving 4 bases not matched to a gene. CDR3 DNA: TGCAGTGCTCGGCGGGGGGGCCCAGATACGCAGTATTTT. This codes for CSARRGGPDTQYF.

The rearrangement links TRBV5-1 to TRBJ2-1, with 12 bases that match TRBD2. The CDR3 runs to 19 residues. The J segment lost 0 bases and the V segment lost 2 bases, leaving 9 bases of the junction unmatched. Germline values: CDR1 SGHRS, CDR2 YFSETQ. Here the CDR3 reads CASSLNGLAGRSSYNEQFF. CDR3 DNA sequence: TGCGCCAGCAGCTTAAATGGACTAGCGGGGCGGAGCTCCTACAATGAGCAGTTCTTC.

This clonotype was detected a few times. This chain connects TRBV12-3 or TRBV12-4 to TRBJ2-3; D may correspond to TRBD1 or TRBD2 (6 bases each). The CDR3 is 14 residues long. Between the trimmed V and J ends, which lost 5 bases and 7 bases, there was a span of 16 bases. The CDR3 bases are TGTGCCAGCAGTCTGGAGGGGACATCATATACGCAGTATTTT. This gives the protein CASSLEGTSYTQYF.

The genes are TRBV7-3 and TRBJ2-7; D may match TRBD1 or TRBD2 (6 bases each). Germline V gene data show CDR1 as SGHTA and CDR2 as FQGTGA. With 8 bases removed from V and 1 base from J, the gap between germline ends came to 33 bases. This CDR3 is built from 20 residues. The chain's CDR3 is CASDPSLCMGDIGLSYEQYF. CDR3 nucleotide sequence: TGTGCCAGCGATCCTAGCTTATGCATGGGGGACATAGGACTATCCTACGAGCAGTACTTC.